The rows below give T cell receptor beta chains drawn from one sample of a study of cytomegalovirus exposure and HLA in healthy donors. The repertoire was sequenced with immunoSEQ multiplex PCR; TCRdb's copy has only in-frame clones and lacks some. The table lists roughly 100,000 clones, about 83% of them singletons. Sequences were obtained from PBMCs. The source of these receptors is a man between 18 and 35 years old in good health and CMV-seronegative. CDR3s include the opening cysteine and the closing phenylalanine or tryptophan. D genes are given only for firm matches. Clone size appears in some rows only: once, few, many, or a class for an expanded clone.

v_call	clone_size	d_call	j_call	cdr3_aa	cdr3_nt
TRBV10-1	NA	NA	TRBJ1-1	CASSESRETKNTEAFF	TGCGCCAGCAGTGAGTCGAGGGAGACTAAGAACACTGAAGCTTTCTTT
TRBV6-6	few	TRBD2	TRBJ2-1	CATGLAGGDEQFF	TGTGCCACCGGACTAGCGGGAGGGGATGAGCAGTTCTTC
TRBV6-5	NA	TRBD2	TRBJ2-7	CASSYSSGFLWEQYF	TGTGCCAGCAGTTACTCTAGCGGGTTCCTTTGGGAGCAGTACTTC
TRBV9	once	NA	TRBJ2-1	CASSVEAEGSYNEQFF	TGTGCCAGCAGCGTAGAGGCCGAGGGCTCCTACAATGAGCAGTTCTTC
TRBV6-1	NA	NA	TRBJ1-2	CASSEAASSLYGYTF	TGTGCCAGCAGTGAAGCCGCGTCTTCCCTCTATGGCTACACCTTC
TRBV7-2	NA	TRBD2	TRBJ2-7	CASSLGVGGTGVEQYF	TGTGCCAGCAGCTTAGGGGTGGGAGGGACCGGGGTTGAGCAGTACTTC
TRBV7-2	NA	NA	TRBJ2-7	CASSSVPERTYEQYF	TGTGCCAGCAGCTCGGTCCCGGAGAGGACCTACGAGCAGTACTTC
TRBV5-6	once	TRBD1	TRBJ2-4	CASSPAGQGRGIQYF	TGTGCCAGCAGCCCGGCCGGACAGGGACGCGGCATTCAGTACTTC
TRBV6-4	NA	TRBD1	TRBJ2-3	CASSDSTLGGRDTQYF	TGTGCCAGCAGTGACTCGACGTTAGGGGGCAGAGATACGCAGTATTTT
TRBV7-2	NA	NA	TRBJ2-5	CASSLDRNQETQYF	TGTGCCAGCAGCTTAGACAGGAACCAAGAGACCCAGTACTTC
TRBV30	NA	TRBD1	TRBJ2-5	CAWRDRVGETQYF	TGTGCCTGGAGGGACAGGGTGGGGGAGACCCAGTACTTC
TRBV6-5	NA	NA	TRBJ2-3	CASRILEEGGDTQYF	TGTGCCAGCAGAATTCTAGAGGAAGGAGGAGATACGCAGTATTTT
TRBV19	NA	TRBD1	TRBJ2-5	CASSIGQGFYGTQYF	TGTGCCAGTAGTATCGGACAGGGGTTTTATGGGACCCAGTACTTC
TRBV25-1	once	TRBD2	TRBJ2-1	CASSGTSGRYNEQFF	TGTGCCAGCAGTGGGACTAGCGGGAGATACAATGAGCAGTTCTTC
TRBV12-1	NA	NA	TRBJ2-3	CASSFNTSGDKDTQYF	TGTGCCAGCAGCTTTAACACTAGCGGCGATAAGGATACGCAGTATTTT
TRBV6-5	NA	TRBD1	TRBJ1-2	CASSSPRDRVAEGYTF	TGTGCCAGCAGTTCTCCCCGGGACAGGGTTGCGGAAGGCTACACCTTC
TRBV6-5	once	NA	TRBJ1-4	CASSAGRTNEKLFF	TGTGCCAGCAGCGCAGGGCGAACTAATGAAAAACTGTTTTTT
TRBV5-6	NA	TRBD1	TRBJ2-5	CASTGSDRAETQYF	TGTGCCAGCACCGGATCGGACAGGGCCGAGACCCAGTACTTC
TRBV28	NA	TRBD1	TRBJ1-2	CASTGTGDGYTF	TGTGCCAGCACCGGGACAGGGGATGGCTACACCTTC
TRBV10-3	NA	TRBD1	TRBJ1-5	CAISNGQGINQPQHF	TGTGCCATCAGTAACGGACAGGGAATCAATCAGCCCCAGCATTTT
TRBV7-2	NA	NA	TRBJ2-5	CASSFFPGRQYF	TGTGCCAGCAGCTTTTTCCCTGGTCGGCAGTACTTC
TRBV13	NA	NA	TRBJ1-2	CASSLEDSNYGYTF	TGTGCCAGCAGCTTAGAGGACAGTAACTATGGCTACACCTTC
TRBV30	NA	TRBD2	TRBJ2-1	CAWSPHLSGRDNEQFF	TGTGCCTGGAGCCCCCACTTGAGCGGGAGGGACAATGAGCAGTTCTTC
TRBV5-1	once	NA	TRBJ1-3	CASSLDGIISGSGNTIYF	TGCGCCAGCAGCTTAGACGGAATAATATCGGGCTCTGGAAACACCATATATTTT
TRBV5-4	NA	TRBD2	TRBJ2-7	CASSLPGTSGSPSYEQYF	TGTGCCAGCAGCCTTCCCGGGACTAGCGGGAGTCCCTCCTACGAGCAGTACTTC
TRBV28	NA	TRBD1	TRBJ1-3	CASSSPIGTGQNTIYF	TGTGCCAGCAGTTCACCTATTGGGACAGGGCAGAACACCATATATTTT
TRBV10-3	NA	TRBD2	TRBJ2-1	CAISETSGRAAAKYNEQFF	TGTGCCATCAGTGAAACTAGCGGGAGGGCCGCGGCGAAGTACAATGAGCAGTTCTTC
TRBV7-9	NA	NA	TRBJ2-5	CASSLTNQETQYF	TGTGCCAGCAGCTTAACTAACCAAGAGACCCAGTACTTC
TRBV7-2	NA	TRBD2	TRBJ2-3	CASSLRAGSSTDTQYF	TGTGCCAGCAGCTTAAGAGCGGGATCCAGCACAGATACGCAGTATTTT
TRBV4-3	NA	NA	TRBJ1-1	CASSQGQMTEAFF	TGCGCCAGCAGCCAAGGTCAAATGACTGAAGCTTTCTTT
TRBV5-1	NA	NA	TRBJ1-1	CASSLSGPPGAEAFF	TGCGCCAGCAGCTTATCCGGGCCCCCCGGGGCTGAAGCTTTCTTT
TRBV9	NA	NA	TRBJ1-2	CASSPTTGGDGYTF	TGTGCCAGCAGCCCAACCACCGGGGGGGATGGCTACACCTTC
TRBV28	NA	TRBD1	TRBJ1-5	CASSVGQGEGNQPQHF	TGTGCCAGCAGTGTCGGACAGGGAGAAGGGAATCAGCCCCAGCATTTT